This TCR beta chain is drawn from a study of shared clonotypes between healthy human individuals. Clones were read by immunoSEQ multiplex PCR, and TCRdb kept only the in-frame ones, dropping some. Of roughly 2,500,000 clones in the sample, approximately 93% were seen once. V lost 2 bases and J lost 8, with 15 bases in between. Germline V CDR1 and CDR2: MNHEY, SVGAGI. The CDR3 is 14 residues long. Sequenced: naive CD4+ T cells from PBMCs. Subset defined: CD45RA+ positively selected. This receptor was identified in a young man in good health. Some clones in this sample may be carry-over from other donors' samples. This rearrangement joins TRBV6-5 to TRBJ1-2; D gene uncertain. The CDR3 here is CASSYTDLGGGYTF. In DNA, the CDR3 is TGTGCCAGCAGTTACACCGATTTGGGCGGGGGCTACACCTTC.